The present T cell receptor beta chain was sequenced within a study of control samples from healthy donors and cancer patients. With 2 bases removed from V and 10 bases from J, the gap between germline ends came to 6 bases. CDR3 length: 12 amino acids. The germline V gene has CDR1 MNHEY and CDR2 SMNVEV (reference sequence). Method: immunoSEQ multiplex PCR; TCRdb's copy keeps in-frame clones and lacks some. The profile covers under 80,000 clones, with over 75% appearing a single time and under 30% taken by the ten largest. The sequence was collected from a man aged 45 to 65 in good health. Input material: blood. The genes are TRBV27 and TRBJ1-6; D gene unclear. This CDR3 reads CASSLGRSPLHF. CDR3 nucleotides: TGTGCCAGCAGTTTAGGTCGGTCACCCCTCCACTTT.